These 18 T cell receptor beta chains originate from one sample sequenced in a study of shared clonotypes between healthy human individuals. Libraries were prepared by immunoSEQ multiplex PCR; TCRdb keeps only in-frame clonotypes and omits some of them. The table lists 2,500,000 or so clones, approximately 92% of them singletons, with roughly 0.15% in the top ten. Input material: naive CD4+ T cells sorted from blood. Subset: CD45RA+ positively selected. Receptors originate from a man younger than 35 in good health.

As concerns this clone: The identical CDR3 is also encoded by other nucleotide sequences in the sample. The rearrangement uses TRBV7-2 and TRBJ2-3; the D is unclear. The CDR3 spans 13 residues. Trimming shortened V by 4 bases and J by 3 bases, and 8 bases separated the two germline ends. In germline, CDR1 is SGHTA, CDR2 FQGNSA. The CDR3: CASSSTRTDTQYF. The CDR3 nucleotides are TGTGCCAGCAGCTCGACCCGGACAGATACGCAGTATTTT.

The chain uses TRBV19 and TRBJ2-1; TRBD2 matches 13 bases. Germline lookup yields CDR1 LNHDA and CDR2 SQIVND (reference sequence). The V and J ends lost 1 base and 5 bases, in that order; junction bases with no gene match: 5. This CDR3 contains 17 residues. The CDR3 spells CASSIGGGTSGNNEQFF. CDR3 in DNA: TGTGCCAGTAGTATAGGGGGCGGGACTAGCGGGAACAATGAGCAGTTCTTC.

This chain joins TRBV10-1 and TRBJ1-5; no clear D gene. The CDR3 covers 13 residues. Trimming shortened V by 2 bases and J by 7 bases, and 9 bases separated the two germline ends. CDR1 WNHNN and CDR2 SYGVQD come from the germline V gene (reference sequence). The CDR3 region is CASSENRGQPQHF. Here the CDR3 DNA reads TGCGCCAGCAGTGAGAATCGAGGCCAGCCCCAGCATTTT.

J is TRBJ2-1 and V is TRBV9, with 7 bases aligning to TRBD2. The CDR3 sequence is 16 residues long. The J segment lost 2 bases and the V segment lost 1 base, leaving 6 bases of the junction unmatched. Germline-derived CDR1 and CDR2 are SGDLS and YYNGEE. The CDR3 reads CASSVYGGGAYNEQFF. DNA of the CDR3: TGTGCCAGCAGCGTATACGGCGGGGGAGCCTACAATGAGCAGTTCTTC.

The chain has TRBV5-4 and TRBJ1-1, with D perhaps TRBD1 (5 bases). The germline CDR1 and CDR2 sequences are SGHNT and YYREEE (reference sequence). The CDR3 runs 13 residues. The V gene lost 4 bases and the J gene lost 6 bases, with 13 bases spanning the gap. The CDR3: CASSLQGLPEAFF. DNA of the CDR3: TGTGCCAGCAGCCTCCAGGGACTACCTGAAGCTTTCTTT.

The V gene is TRBV14, the J gene TRBJ2-7, with 10 bases aligning to TRBD1. The CDR3 spans 16 residues. Germline CDR1 SGHDN, CDR2 FVKESK. V trimming: 3 bases; J trimming: 2 bases; junction bases outside the gene matches: 7. The CDR3, as DNA: TGTGCCAGCAGCCAGGGACAGGGGCGGAGTACCTACGAGCAGTACTTC. Translation: CASSQGQGRSTYEQYF.

The chain couples TRBV12-2 to TRBJ1-6; the D call in the table, TRBD1, was not verified against the DNA. TRBV12-2 constitutes a pseudogene. The CDR3 runs to 17 residues. The CDR3 nucleotides read TGTGCAAGTCGCCCCAGTGACAGGGAACTCTGTAACTCACCCCTCCACTTT. Its protein product is CASRPSDRELCNSPLHF.

The rearrangement joins TRBV5-1 to TRBJ2-7; 11 nucleotides line up with TRBD2. The CDR3 has 17 residues. Losses at the gene ends were 4 bases for V and 5 bases for J; bases not matched to a gene: 14. The germline V gene encodes CDR1 SGHRS and CDR2 YFSETQ. CDR3 residues: CASSNAPGLAAADEQYF. The CDR3 DNA reads as TGCGCCAGCAGCAACGCACCGGGACTAGCGGCTGCGGACGAGCAGTACTTC.

The chain links TRBV6-5 to TRBJ2-1; D uncertain. V shed 7 bases and J shed 5 bases, with 6 bases lying between them. This CDR3 is built from 11 residues. Per the germline V gene, CDR1 is MNHEY and CDR2 is SVGAGI. The CDR3 region is CASIRDNEQFF. The CDR3 nucleotides read TGTGCCAGCATCCGGGACAATGAGCAGTTCTTC.

The rearrangement uses TRBV6-5 and TRBJ2-3; no reliable D call. This CDR3 spans 12 amino acids. Trimming took off 8 bases at V and 5 bases at J, with 11 bases between the two ends. Germline CDR1 and CDR2: MNHEY and SVGAGI. CDR3 nucleotide sequence: TGTGCCAGCGCAAGGTGGGGAGATACGCAGTATTTT. This gives the protein CASARWGDTQYF.

The V call is TRBV5-1, the J call TRBJ2-3, with TRBD2 identical over 14 bases. The V segment lost 3 bases and the J segment 4 bases; nucleotides outside the gene matches: 4. The germline gives CDR1 SGHRS, CDR2 YFSETQ. This CDR3 contains 16 residues. The CDR3 DNA follows: TGCGCCAGCAGCTGGGGGACTAGCGGGAGTGCAGATACGCAGTATTTT. Translating it yields CASSWGTSGSADTQYF.

On this clone: This CDR3 is also generated by other DNA sequences in the sample. V is TRBV5-1 and J is TRBJ2-3, with D possibly being TRBD1 (6 bases). The germline V gene encodes CDR1 SGHRS and CDR2 YFSETQ. V lost 0 bases and J lost 1, with 9 bases in between. This CDR3 has 15 residues. The CDR3 sequence: CASSLEQGGTDTQYF. CDR3 DNA: TGCGCCAGCAGCTTGGAACAGGGAGGCACAGATACGCAGTATTTT. Full variable domain (rest looked up from reference TRBV5-1 and TRBJ2-3): KAGVTQTPRYLIKTRGQQVTLSCSPISGHRSVSWYQQTPGQGLQFLFEYFSETQRNKGNFPGRFSGRQFSNSRSEMNVSTLELGDSALYLCASSLEQGGTDTQYFGPGTRLTVL.

V is TRBV18 and J is TRBJ2-2; D is possibly TRBD1 (7 bases). Between the trimmed V and J ends, which lost 2 bases and 1 base, there was a span of 11 bases. The CDR3 is made up of 16 amino acids. Germline CDR1 and CDR2: KGHSH and LQKENI. CDR3 DNA: TGTGCCAGCTCACCAATGCAGGGGGGGAACACCGGGGAGCTGTTTTTT. This sequence encodes CASSPMQGGNTGELFF.

V usage is TRBV19 and J usage is TRBJ2-2, with 8 bases identical to TRBD1. The CDR3 is made up of 16 amino acids. Germline CDR1 LNHDA, CDR2 SQIVND (reference sequence). The V segment lost 3 bases and the J segment 1 base; nucleotides outside the gene matches: 4. The CDR3, as DNA: TGTGCCAGTAGTATTGGACAGGGCTTGAACACCGGGGAGCTGTTTTTT. Translation: CASSIGQGLNTGELFF.

Of note for this clone: Additional DNA sequences in this sample encode the identical CDR3. J is TRBJ1-1 and V is TRBV10-3; D is undetermined. The CDR3 length is 13 residues. In germline, CDR1 is ENHRY, CDR2 SYGVKD. The V gene lost 3 bases and the J gene lost 0 bases, with 5 bases spanning the gap. CDR3 bases: TGTGCCATCAGTGATTCTATGAACACTGAAGCTTTCTTT. Protein sequence: CAISDSMNTEAFF.

The rearrangement uses TRBV6-5 and TRBJ1-3; 8 nucleotides line up with TRBD1. This CDR3 has 15 residues. Trimming at V came to 5 bases and at J to 4 bases, leaving 7 bases not matched to a gene. Germline CDR1 reads MNHEY; CDR2 reads SVGAGI. The CDR3 loop is CASSRGTGAGNTIYF. DNA for the CDR3: TGTGCCAGCAGTCGGGGGACAGGCGCGGGAAACACCATATATTTT.

This rearrangement joins TRBV5-1 to TRBJ1-3, with D tentatively TRBD1 (6 bases). The CDR3 extends over 16 amino acids. Looked up from germline, CDR1 is SGHRS and CDR2 is YFSETQ. V shed 4 bases and J shed 0 bases, with 14 bases lying between them. CDR3 protein: CASSVAGVVSGNTIYF. CDR3 coding DNA: TGCGCCAGCAGCGTGGCAGGGGTCGTCTCTGGAAACACCATATATTTT.

The V call is TRBV28, the J call TRBJ2-2, with D unclear. Looked up from germline, CDR1 is MDHEN and CDR2 is SYDVKM. The CDR3 extends over 14 amino acids. The ends were cut back, 6 bases at V and 1 base at J, with 9 bases in the middle. CDR3 nucleotide sequence: TGTGCCAGCAGAGGGCAGGTGAACACCGGGGAGCTGTTTTTT. It translates to CASRGQVNTGELFF. The whole variable domain, remainder taken from reference TRBV28 and TRBJ2-2, is DVKVTQSSRYLVKRTGEKVFLECVQDMDHENMFWYRQDPGLGLRLIYFSYDVKMKEKGDIPEGYSVSREKKERFSLILESASTNQTSMYLCASRGQVNTGELFFGEGSRLTVL.